Below, one T cell receptor beta chain is given with its context. Its antigen remains unknown. Time point: week 35, safety follow-up. Vaccine doses each comprised 300 ug of mutant IDH1 20-mer peptide, with topical imiquimod. The data were obtained in a study of a mutant IDH1 vaccine in newly diagnosed glioma. Profiled with immunoSEQ multiplex PCR; TCRdb holds only in-frame clones, not every one. The data hold tens of thousands of clones, with 74% observed a single time. The clonotype was recovered from a man aged 50-60 years with glioma. The sample here was PBMCs, taken from a glioma patient whose treatment included an IDH1 peptide vaccine.

CDR3 in amino acids: CASSGPGRNTEAFF. In nucleotides, the CDR3 is TGTGCCAGCAGTGGGCCAGGGCGGAACACTGAAGCTTTCTTT. This rearrangement joins TRBV2 to TRBJ1-1; D is perhaps TRBD1 (5 bases). Germline V gene data show CDR1 as SNHLY and CDR2 as FYNNEI. The CDR3 is made up of 14 amino acids. Trimming took off 4 bases at V and 1 base at J, with 10 bases between the two ends.